This T cell receptor (beta chain) is from a study of T cell changes during pregnancy in multiple sclerosis. Per germline, CDR1 SGHAT and CDR2 FQNNGV. Losses at the gene ends were 6 bases for V and 8 bases for J; bases not matched to a gene: 9. This CDR3 is built from 15 residues. The table came from immunoSEQ multiplex PCR; TCRdb's copy has only in-frame clones and leaves some out. This sample yields around 100,000 clones, of which about 90% are seen a single time; about 0.9% belongs to the top ten. V is TRBV11-2 and J is TRBJ2-1; the match to TRBD1 covers 11 bases. Source: peripheral blood, taken after pregnancy. The sequence derives from a female donor with multiple sclerosis, enrolled in a pregnancy study. The CDR3: CASSPPGQGGYEQFF. The CDR3 DNA reads TGTGCCAGCAGTCCTCCGGGACAGGGGGGGTATGAGCAGTTCTTC.